The TCR beta chain under discussion was sequenced for a study of cytomegalovirus exposure and HLA in healthy donors. In the study overall: Caucasian-associated ancestry cluster membership applied to about 77% of 398 genotyped donors.

Notes on this clone: Antigen unknown.

Study-wide results and limits: Several top significant clusters appeared, in a later analysis, to be linked to common viral pathogens. With further analysis later on, most CMV-associated TCR beta chains appeared HLA-restricted. Association with HLA alleles at 0.05 false discovery rate was found for about 17,000 TCR beta sequences in a later analysis.

The V gene end was trimmed by 11 bases and the J gene end by 0 bases; junction bases not matched to a gene: 8. The V gene's germline CDR1 is MNHEY and CDR2 SMNVEV (reference sequence). The CDR3 is made up of 15 amino acids. The PCR employed 60 Vbeta primers together with 13 Jbeta primers. Sequenced by immunoSEQ multiplex PCR; TCRdb stores in-frame clones only, minus some. This table has 100,000 to 150,000 clones, roughly 88% appearing once. The receptor was derived from a man in his fifties in good health and CMV-seronegative. What was sequenced was PBMCs. The V call is TRBV27, the J call TRBJ2-2; 8 nucleotides agree with TRBD1. CDR3 in amino acids: CASGTGRANTGELFF. The DNA of the CDR3 is TGTGCCTCCGGGACAGGTCGCGCGAACACCGGGGAGCTGTTTTTT.